This T cell receptor (beta chain) appears in the sequencing data of a study of human T cells and chemical hapten exposure. This clonotype came up a few times. CDR3 size: 13 residues. Trimming shortened V by 1 base and J by 4 bases, and 8 bases separated the two germline ends. CDR1 and CDR2 from the germline V gene are SGHRS and YFSETQ. Total RNA was isolated from whole blood that had not been fractionated. TCRdb reprocessed the 5' RACE reads via MiXCR and lists one record per CDR3 protein. The sample contains 95,000 to 120,000 distinct CDR3 sequences, roughly 18% of which appear only once. This receptor was identified in a human donor in good health. The V call is TRBV5-1, the J call TRBJ2-5, with D hard to call. DNA of the CDR3: TGCGCCAGCAGCTTGTTTCCCGGAGAGACCCAGTACTTC. Amino acid sequence: CASSLFPGETQYF.